These T cell receptor beta chains were read from a single sample in a study of post-analysis software for immune sequencing data. MiXCR, run by TCRdb on the PCR reads, gives a single entry per CDR3 protein. The sample lists 750,000 to 900,000 distinct CDR3 sequences, 35% to 55% occurring once. Sample: blood. The receptors originated from a girl between 5 and 17 years old with multiple sclerosis. Both conserved end residues are part of each CDR3. D genes are given only for firm matches. Rows give clone size only sometimes, using once, few, many, or a class for an expanded clone.

abundance: few; v_gene: TRBV9; d_gene: .; j_gene: TRBJ2-1; CDR3aa: CASSAHRVGYNEQFF; CDR3nt: TGTGCCAGCAGCGCCCACAGGGTGGGGTACAATGAGCAGTTCTTC
abundance: .; v_gene: TRBV20-1; d_gene: TRBD2; j_gene: TRBJ2-4; CDR3aa: CSASHAGGRLAKNIQYF; CDR3nt: TGCAGTGCTAGTCATGCGGGAGGTCGCCTAGCCAAAAACATTCAGTACTTC
abundance: .; v_gene: TRBV20-1; d_gene: .; j_gene: TRBJ2-1; CDR3aa: CSVSQGSSYNEQFF; CDR3nt: TGCAGTGTTAGTCAGGGCAGCTCCTACAATGAGCAGTTCTTC
abundance: .; v_gene: TRBV12-3/TRBV12-4; d_gene: TRBD2; j_gene: TRBJ2-7; CDR3aa: CASRFEGLAGEGEQYF; CDR3nt: TGTGCCAGCAGATTCGAAGGACTAGCGGGAGAGGGCGAGCAGTACTTC
abundance: few; v_gene: TRBV4-1; d_gene: .; j_gene: TRBJ2-1; CDR3aa: CASSQVPTEQFF; CDR3nt: TGCGCCAGCAGCCAAGTCCCTACCGAGCAGTTCTTC
abundance: .; v_gene: TRBV5-1; d_gene: TRBD2; j_gene: TRBJ2-7; CDR3aa: CASSLAPSGGAYEQYF; CDR3nt: TGCGCCAGCAGCTTGGCCCCTAGCGGGGGGGCCTACGAGCAGTACTTC
abundance: .; v_gene: TRBV7-2; d_gene: .; j_gene: TRBJ1-5; CDR3aa: CASSLAMTNQPQHF; CDR3nt: TGTGCCAGCAGCTTAGCGATGACTAACCAGCCCCAGCATTTT
abundance: .; v_gene: TRBV20-1; d_gene: .; j_gene: TRBJ1-2; CDR3aa: CSAPHHEGYGYTF; CDR3nt: TGCAGTGCACCACACCACGAGGGCTATGGCTACACCTTC
abundance: .; v_gene: TRBV5-1; d_gene: .; j_gene: TRBJ2-5; CDR3aa: CASSLAPDRINQETQYF; CDR3nt: TGCGCCAGCAGCTTGGCCCCCGACAGGATAAACCAAGAGACCCAGTACTTC
abundance: .; v_gene: TRBV6-1; d_gene: TRBD1; j_gene: TRBJ2-7; CDR3aa: CASKYRGVYEQYF; CDR3nt: TGTGCCAGCAAATACAGGGGTGTCTACGAGCAGTACTTC
abundance: .; v_gene: TRBV11-2; d_gene: TRBD2; j_gene: TRBJ2-7; CDR3aa: CASSATLAGANYEQYF; CDR3nt: TGTGCCAGCAGCGCAACTCTAGCGGGAGCAAACTACGAGCAGTACTTC
abundance: few; v_gene: TRBV12-3/TRBV12-4; d_gene: .; j_gene: TRBJ1-2; CDR3aa: CASSLEDSSNYGYTF; CDR3nt: TGTGCCAGCAGTTTAGAGGACAGCTCTAACTATGGCTACACCTTC
abundance: .; v_gene: TRBV5-1; d_gene: TRBD2; j_gene: TRBJ2-7; CDR3aa: CASSSRAGGPFEQYF; CDR3nt: TGCGCCAGCAGCTCCAGAGCGGGAGGGCCGTTCGAGCAGTACTTC
abundance: .; v_gene: TRBV11-2; d_gene: TRBD2; j_gene: TRBJ2-1; CDR3aa: CASSSGPGLAAYNEQFF; CDR3nt: TGTGCCAGCAGCTCCGGCCCGGGACTAGCGGCTTACAATGAGCAGTTCTTC
abundance: once; v_gene: TRBV5-1; d_gene: TRBD1; j_gene: TRBJ2-1; CDR3aa: CASNWGDRTHNEQFF; CDR3nt: TGCGCCAGCAACTGGGGGGACAGGACACACAATGAGCAGTTCTTC
abundance: .; v_gene: TRBV11-2; d_gene: TRBD1; j_gene: TRBJ1-1; CDR3aa: CASSSRTTGRVSNTEAFF; CDR3nt: TGTGCCAGCAGCTCAAGGACGACAGGGCGGGTTTCGAACACTGAAGCTTTCTTT
abundance: few; v_gene: TRBV7-2; d_gene: .; j_gene: TRBJ2-6; CDR3aa: CASSLKMSGANVLTF; CDR3nt: TGTGCCAGCAGCTTAAAGATGTCTGGGGCCAACGTCCTGACTTTC
abundance: .; v_gene: TRBV4-2; d_gene: .; j_gene: TRBJ1-5; CDR3aa: CASSQDWASAQPQHF; CDR3nt: TGTGCCAGCAGCCAAGATTGGGCCTCAGCACAGCCCCAGCATTTT
abundance: few; v_gene: TRBV20-1; d_gene: TRBD2; j_gene: TRBJ2-7; CDR3aa: CSAQRDPYEQYF; CDR3nt: TGCAGTGCCCAGCGGGACCCCTACGAGCAGTACTTC
abundance: .; v_gene: TRBV11-2; d_gene: .; j_gene: TRBJ2-4; CDR3aa: CASSRGGLTNIQYF; CDR3nt: TGTGCCAGCAGCCGAGGGGGATTGACGAACATTCAGTACTTC
abundance: .; v_gene: TRBV12-3/TRBV12-4; d_gene: .; j_gene: TRBJ2-7; CDR3aa: CASSLGLVGYEQYF; CDR3nt: TGTGCCAGCAGCCTGGGGCTAGTCGGCTACGAGCAGTACTTC
abundance: .; v_gene: TRBV11-2; d_gene: .; j_gene: TRBJ2-7; CDR3aa: CASMGAPGYEQYF; CDR3nt: TGTGCCAGCATGGGGGCCCCTGGCTACGAGCAGTACTTC
abundance: few; v_gene: TRBV7-6; d_gene: .; j_gene: TRBJ1-2; CDR3aa: CASSFGDGYGYTF; CDR3nt: TGTGCCAGCAGCTTCGGAGACGGCTATGGCTACACCTTC